A single sample gave rise to the 18 T cell receptor beta chains below, sequenced in a study of cytomegalovirus exposure and HLA in healthy donors. Assay: immunoSEQ multiplex PCR; the TCRdb copy retains only in-frame clones and omits some. The sample shows roughly 52,000 clones, more than 80% of them seen only once. The sequenced sample consisted of PBMCs. The origin of the receptors is a man between 18 and 29 years old in good health and CMV-seronegative.

The chain links TRBV10-3 to TRBJ1-1; 7 nucleotides align to TRBD1. From germline, CDR1 is ENHRY and CDR2 SYGVKD. This CDR3 has 13 residues. The junction had 6 bases not matched to a gene; V was cut back by 6 bases and J by 5 bases. The chain's CDR3 is CAIRKTGDTEAFF. The CDR3, as DNA: TGTGCCATCAGAAAAACAGGGGATACTGAAGCTTTCTTT.

The V and J genes are TRBV2 and TRBJ2-3; tentatively, D is TRBD1 (5 bases). Germline assignment: CDR1 SNHLY and CDR2 FYNNEI. Trimming stripped 7 bases from V and 4 bases from J, with 15 bases between. The length of the CDR3 is 14 residues. The CDR3 spells CASKQGKGPDTQYF. For the CDR3, the DNA is TGTGCCAGCAAGCAGGGTAAGGGCCCAGATACGCAGTATTTT.

The chain recombines TRBV5-1 with TRBJ2-1; a weak D match, TRBD2 (6 bases). Germline CDR1 and CDR2: SGHRS and YFSETQ. CDR3 length equals 16 residues. Between the trimmed V and J ends, which lost 0 bases and 0 bases, there was a span of 10 bases. The CDR3 DNA reads TGCGCCAGCAGCTTGGCCGGCGGGAACTCCTACAATGAGCAGTTCTTC. Amino acids: CASSLAGGNSYNEQFF.

CDR3 DNA sequence: TGTGCCAGCAGCCAAGTCGCGGGGCCATCTGAAGAGACCCAGTACTTC. This translates into CASSQVAGPSEETQYF. The V gene is TRBV14, the J gene TRBJ2-5, with D possibly TRBD2 on 6 matching bases. Trimming shortened V by 1 base and J by 3 bases, and 15 bases separated the two germline ends. Germline V gives CDR1 SGHDN, CDR2 FVKESK. The CDR3 spans 16 residues. Full variable domain (rest looked up from reference TRBV14 and TRBJ2-5): EAGVTQFPSHSVIEKGQTVTLRCDPISGHDNLYWYRRVMGKEIKFLLHFVKESKQDESGMPNNRFLAERTGGTYSTLKVQPAELEDSGVYFCASSQVAGPSEETQYFGPGTRLLVL.

This chain links TRBV27 with TRBJ2-2; 8 nucleotides agree with TRBD2. CDR3 size: 16 residues. After removal of 3 bases from V and 1 base from J, the junction contained 4 bases not matched to a gene. From germline, CDR1 is MNHEY and CDR2 SMNVEV (reference sequence). In DNA, the CDR3 is TGTGCCAGCAGTTTGTTTAGCGGGAAGAACACCGGGGAGCTGTTTTTT. This sequence encodes CASSLFSGKNTGELFF.

The chain joins TRBV5-8 to TRBJ2-1; TRBD2 aligns across 7 bases. The CDR3 consists of 15 residues. The V and J ends lost 5 bases and 4 bases, in that order; junction bases with no gene match: 9. Germline loops: CDR1 SGHTS, CDR2 YDEGEE. Here the CDR3 DNA reads TGTGCCAGCAGGCCGGGGAGGGCCTCTTACAATGAGCAGTTCTTC. This gives the protein CASRPGRASYNEQFF. Based on the CDR3 plus reference TRBV5-8 and TRBJ2-1, the full variable domain is EAGVTQSPTHLIKTRGQQATLRCSPISGHTSVYWYQQALGLGLQFLLWYDEGEERNRGNFPPRFSGRQFPNYSSELNVNALELEDSALYLCASRPGRASYNEQFFGPGTRLTVL.

V usage is TRBV7-2 and J usage is TRBJ2-5; the match to TRBD1 covers 9 bases. V trimming: 4 bases; J trimming: 5 bases; junction bases outside the gene matches: 8. Looked up from germline, CDR1 is SGHTA and CDR2 is FQGNSA. This CDR3 region has 15 residues. The CDR3 DNA reads TGTGCCAGCAGCTCACAACAGGGGGCGAGGGAGACCCAGTACTTC. Translated, it gives CASSSQQGARETQYF.

Only a few counts were recorded for this clone. This chain uses TRBV5-1 with TRBJ2-5; 7 bases fit TRBD1. After removal of 0 bases from V and 5 bases from J, the junction contained 7 bases not matched to a gene. This CDR3 has 15 residues. CDR1 is SGHRS, CDR2 YFSETQ, per germline. The CDR3: CASSLERGPWETQYF. The CDR3 bases are TGCGCCAGCAGCTTGGAGAGGGGGCCGTGGGAGACCCAGTACTTC. Filled out from reference TRBV5-1 and TRBJ2-5, the complete variable domain reads KAGVTQTPRYLIKTRGQQVTLSCSPISGHRSVSWYQQTPGQGLQFLFEYFSETQRNKGNFPGRFSGRQFSNSRSEMNVSTLELGDSALYLCASSLERGPWETQYFGPGTRLLVL.

The V call is TRBV28, the J call TRBJ1-1, with unresolved D. CDR1 MDHEN and CDR2 SYDVKM come from the germline V gene. CDR3 length: 13 residues. V gave up 2 bases and J gave up 4 bases, with 8 bases separating them. The CDR3: CASSLVGSTEAFF. The CDR3 DNA sequence: TGTGCCAGCAGTTTAGTGGGGAGCACTGAAGCTTTCTTT. The full variable domain, in which reference TRBV28 and TRBJ1-1 provide the parts outside the CDR3, is DVKVTQSSRYLVKRTGEKVFLECVQDMDHENMFWYRQDPGLGLRLIYFSYDVKMKEKGDIPEGYSVSREKKERFSLILESASTNQTSMYLCASSLVGSTEAFFGQGTRLTVV.

As DNA, the CDR3 is TGTGCCAGCAGCTTGCAGGGGGCCGGTGGTGAGCAGTTCTTC. It yields the protein CASSLQGAGGEQFF. The gene calls are TRBV11-2 and TRBJ2-1; 8 bases fit TRBD1. Germline loops: CDR1 SGHAT, CDR2 FQNNGV. The CDR3 has 14 amino acids. The ends lost 3 bases at V and 9 bases at J; junction bases unmatched: 7. The variable domain in full, with the rest retrieved from reference TRBV11-2 and TRBJ2-1, is EAGVAQSPRYKIIEKRQSVAFWCNPISGHATLYWYQQILGQGPKLLIQFQNNGVVDDSQLPKDRFSAERLKGVDSTLKIQPAKLEDSAVYLCASSLQGAGGEQFFGPGTRLTVL.

The chain links TRBV15 to TRBJ2-1; D perhaps matches TRBD2 (5 bases). The CDR3 loop spans 16 amino acids. CDR1 and CDR2 (germline): LNHNV, YYDKDF (reference sequence). The V end was cut by 1 base, the J end by 7 bases, with 17 bases between. CDR3 DNA sequence: TGTGCCACCAGCAGAGGCCCCCCCGCTAGCCAAAATGAGCAGTTCTTC. This sequence encodes CATSRGPPASQNEQFF.

V and J are TRBV13 and TRBJ2-7, with 9 nucleotides matching TRBD2. Trimming cost V 3 bases and J 3 bases; bases outside gene matches: 6. Germline V lookup: CDR1 PRHDT, CDR2 FYEKMQ (reference sequence). The CDR3 sequence is 15 residues long. CDR3 sequence reads: CASSFGVSGSYEQYF. As DNA, the CDR3 is TGTGCCAGCAGCTTTGGGGTTAGCGGGAGCTACGAGCAGTACTTC. Full variable domain (remainder filled in from reference TRBV13 and TRBJ2-7): AAGVIQSPRHLIKEKRETATLKCYPIPRHDTVYWYQQGPGQDPQFLISFYEKMQSDKGSIPDRFSAQQFSDYHSELNMSSLELGDSALYFCASSFGVSGSYEQYFGPGTRLTVT.

The chain uses TRBV14 and TRBJ2-3; no clear D gene. Germline CDR1 reads SGHDN; CDR2 reads FVKESK. V lost 0 bases to trimming and J lost 4 bases, with 20 bases between them. The CDR3 has 18 residues. The CDR3 DNA reads as TGTGCCAGCAGCCAAGAAGTGGAGTGGCCCGGCGAGGCAGATACGCAGTATTTT. Protein sequence: CASSQEVEWPGEADTQYF.

The V gene is TRBV30, the J gene TRBJ1-4; no firm D call. This CDR3 comprises 12 residues. The germline CDR1 and CDR2 sequences are GTSNPN and SVGIG (reference sequence). CDR3 sequence: CAYEADEKKLFF. In DNA, the CDR3 is TGTGCATACGAGGCAGATGAAAAGAAACTGTTTTTT.

This clone was found once. The chain couples TRBV6-5 to TRBJ2-1; 7 nucleotides agree with TRBD2. The V gene end was trimmed by 5 bases and the J gene end by 4 bases; junction bases not matched to a gene: 2. The germline CDR1 and CDR2 sequences are MNHEY and SVGAGI. The length of the CDR3 is 13 residues. This CDR3 reads CASSSGNYNEQFF. In DNA, the CDR3 is TGTGCCAGCAGTAGCGGGAATTACAATGAGCAGTTCTTC.

The rearrangement uses TRBV19 and TRBJ1-5; 9 bases fit TRBD1. This CDR3 is built from 18 residues. CDR1 LNHDA and CDR2 SQIVND come from the germline V gene (reference sequence). Germline trimming cut 6 bases from V and 3 bases from J; bases unmatched to any gene: 15. The CDR3: CASRWATGQGRSNQPQHF. The CDR3 nucleotides are TGTGCCAGTAGATGGGCTACCGGACAGGGGAGGTCCAATCAGCCCCAGCATTTT.

This rearrangement joins TRBV20-1 to TRBJ1-1, with D possibly TRBD1 on 5 matching bases. V gave up 3 bases and J gave up 10 bases, with 12 bases separating them. Germline loops: CDR1 DFQATT, CDR2 SNEGSKA (reference sequence). The CDR3 contains 11 residues. The CDR3: CSAREGLGAFF. The CDR3 nucleotides read TGCAGTGCTAGGGAGGGGCTGGGAGCTTTCTTT.

The chain uses TRBV5-1 and TRBJ2-7, with D perhaps TRBD1 (5 bases). Per germline, CDR1 SGHRS and CDR2 YFSETQ. The CDR3 runs to 15 residues. Trimming took off 0 bases at V and 5 bases at J, with 15 bases between the two ends. CDR3 bases: TGCGCCAGCAGCTTGGGTCTTTACAGGTTCAACGAGCAGTACTTC. This translates into CASSLGLYRFNEQYF.